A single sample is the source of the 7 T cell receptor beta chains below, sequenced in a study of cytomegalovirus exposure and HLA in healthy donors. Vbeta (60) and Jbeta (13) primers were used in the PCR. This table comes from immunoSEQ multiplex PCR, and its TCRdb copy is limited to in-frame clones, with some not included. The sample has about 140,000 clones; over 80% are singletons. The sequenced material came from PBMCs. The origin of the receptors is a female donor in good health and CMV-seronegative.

The CDR3 loop is CATSLDRGTEAFF. The CDR3 DNA follows: TGTGCCACCAGCCTAGACAGGGGTACTGAAGCTTTCTTT. This chain connects TRBV15 to TRBJ1-1; 8 nucleotides match TRBD1. Germline CDR1 LNHNV, CDR2 YYDKDF (reference sequence). Trimming took 5 bases from V and 5 from J; bases not matched to a gene: 4. CDR3 length: 13 amino acids.

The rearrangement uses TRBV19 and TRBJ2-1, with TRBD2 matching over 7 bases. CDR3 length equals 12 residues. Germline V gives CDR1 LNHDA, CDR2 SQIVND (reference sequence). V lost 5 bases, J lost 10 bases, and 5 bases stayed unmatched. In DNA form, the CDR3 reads TGTGCCAGTAGTCCTCAGCGGGAAGAGCAGTTCTTC. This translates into CASSPQREEQFF.

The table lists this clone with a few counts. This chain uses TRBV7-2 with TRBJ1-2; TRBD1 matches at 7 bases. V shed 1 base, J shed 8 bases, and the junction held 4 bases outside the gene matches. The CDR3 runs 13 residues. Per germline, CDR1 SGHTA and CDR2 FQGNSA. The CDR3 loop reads CASSLGDRGGYTF. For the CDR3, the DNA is TGTGCCAGCAGCTTAGGGGACAGAGGGGGCTACACCTTC.

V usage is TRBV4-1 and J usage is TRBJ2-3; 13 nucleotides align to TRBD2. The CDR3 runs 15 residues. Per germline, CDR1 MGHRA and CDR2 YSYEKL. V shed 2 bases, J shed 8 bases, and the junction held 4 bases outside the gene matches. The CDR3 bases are TGCGCCAGCAGCCAACGGACTAGCGGGAGCGGTACGCAGTATTTT. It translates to CASSQRTSGSGTQYF.

The chain's CDR3 is CASTPPPTSGRSGDTQYF. CDR3 nucleotides: TGTGCCAGCACACCTCCCCCCACTAGCGGGAGGTCGGGAGATACGCAGTATTTT. The rearrangement joins TRBV28 to TRBJ2-3; 12 bases line up with TRBD2. Germline trimming cut 7 bases from V and 5 bases from J; bases unmatched to any gene: 16. This CDR3 region has 18 residues. The germline gives CDR1 MDHEN, CDR2 SYDVKM.

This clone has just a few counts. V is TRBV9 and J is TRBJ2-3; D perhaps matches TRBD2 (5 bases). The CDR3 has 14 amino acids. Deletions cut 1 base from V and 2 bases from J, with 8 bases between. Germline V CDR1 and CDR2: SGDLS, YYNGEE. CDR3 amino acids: CASSVRAVTDTQYF. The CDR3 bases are TGTGCCAGCAGCGTAAGAGCGGTCACAGATACGCAGTATTTT. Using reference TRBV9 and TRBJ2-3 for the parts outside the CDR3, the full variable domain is DSGVTQTPKHLITATGQRVTLRCSPRSGDLSVYWYQQSLDQGLQFLIQYYNGEERAKGNILERFSAQQFPDLHSELNLSSLELGDSALYFCASSVRAVTDTQYFGPGTRLTVL.

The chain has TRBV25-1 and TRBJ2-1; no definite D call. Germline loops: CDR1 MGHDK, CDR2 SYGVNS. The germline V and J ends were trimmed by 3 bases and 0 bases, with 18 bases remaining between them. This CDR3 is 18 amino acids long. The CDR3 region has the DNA TGTGCCAGCAGTGATTCCTCCTCGCTAGGTCACTCCTACAATGAGCAGTTCTTC. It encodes CASSDSSSLGHSYNEQFF.